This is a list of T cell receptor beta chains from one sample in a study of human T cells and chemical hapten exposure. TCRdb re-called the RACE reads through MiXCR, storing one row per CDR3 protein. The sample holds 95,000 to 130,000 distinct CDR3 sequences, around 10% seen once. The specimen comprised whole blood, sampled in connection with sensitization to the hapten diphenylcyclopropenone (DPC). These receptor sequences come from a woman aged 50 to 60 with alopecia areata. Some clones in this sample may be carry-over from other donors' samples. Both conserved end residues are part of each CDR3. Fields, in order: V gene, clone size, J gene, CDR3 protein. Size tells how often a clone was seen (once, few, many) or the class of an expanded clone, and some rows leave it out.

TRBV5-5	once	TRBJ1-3	CASSLMTPIFSGNTIYF
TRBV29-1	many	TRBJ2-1	CSGIGPSRMDAFF
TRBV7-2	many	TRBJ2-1	CASSAQERGEQFF
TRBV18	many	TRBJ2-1	CASSPQRGALNEQFF
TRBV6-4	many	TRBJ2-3	CASSGSGRTRTDTQYF
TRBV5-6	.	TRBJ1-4	CASSSPGSTNEKLFF
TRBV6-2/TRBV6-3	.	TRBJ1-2	CASSQTTGTAGYTF
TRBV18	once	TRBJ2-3	CASQQGADTQYF
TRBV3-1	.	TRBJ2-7	CASSQDLRRGEQYF
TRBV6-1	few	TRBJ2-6	CASSGGDISFSGANVLTF
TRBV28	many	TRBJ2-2	CASRKATGELFF
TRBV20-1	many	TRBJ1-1	CSALLIKGGEAFF
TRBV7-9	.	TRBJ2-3	CASILPPGGGADTQYF
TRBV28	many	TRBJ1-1	CASKSSYRRHTEAFF
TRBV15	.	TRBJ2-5	CATSRVGGRTKEAETQYF
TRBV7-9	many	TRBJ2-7	CASSHPTGPYEQYF
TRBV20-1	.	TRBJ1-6	CSARDRDNSPLHF
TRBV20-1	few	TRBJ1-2	CSARRPDSYGYTF
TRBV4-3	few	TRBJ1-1	CASSQSGMNTEAFF
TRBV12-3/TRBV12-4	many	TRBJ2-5	CASSTGGETQYF
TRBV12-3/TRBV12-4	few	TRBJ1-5	CASSLRQDNQPQHF
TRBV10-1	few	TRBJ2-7	CASSDNWRGYEQYF
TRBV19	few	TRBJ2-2	CASRDSLNSGELFF
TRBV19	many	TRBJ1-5	CASKSGISNQPQHF
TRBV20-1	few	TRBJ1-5	CSARPRDFSNQPQHF
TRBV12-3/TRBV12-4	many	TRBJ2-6	CASRSTGANVLTF
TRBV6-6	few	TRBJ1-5	CASSFQGGGYQPQHF
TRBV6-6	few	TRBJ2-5	CASSYATGVRETQYF
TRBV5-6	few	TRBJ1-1	CASSPQNTEAFF
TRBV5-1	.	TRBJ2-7	CASSLTVEQYF
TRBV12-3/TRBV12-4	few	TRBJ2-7	CASSSNRDRAHYEQYF
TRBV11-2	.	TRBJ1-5	CASSSSHSNQPQHF
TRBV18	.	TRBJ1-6	CASSPTVESPLHF
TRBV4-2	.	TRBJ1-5	CASSLAAYSNQPQHF
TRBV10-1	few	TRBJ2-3	CASSATNTQYF
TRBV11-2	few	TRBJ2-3	CASSLRFAGSTDTQYF
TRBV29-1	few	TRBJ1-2	CSIKLGVVNYGYTF
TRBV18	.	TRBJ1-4	CASSFRDLNEKLFF
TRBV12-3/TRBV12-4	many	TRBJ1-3	CASSLHAGLRGNTIYF
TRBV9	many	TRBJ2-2	CASSVLDTLNTGELFF
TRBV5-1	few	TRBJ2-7	CASSLVAGLASEQYF